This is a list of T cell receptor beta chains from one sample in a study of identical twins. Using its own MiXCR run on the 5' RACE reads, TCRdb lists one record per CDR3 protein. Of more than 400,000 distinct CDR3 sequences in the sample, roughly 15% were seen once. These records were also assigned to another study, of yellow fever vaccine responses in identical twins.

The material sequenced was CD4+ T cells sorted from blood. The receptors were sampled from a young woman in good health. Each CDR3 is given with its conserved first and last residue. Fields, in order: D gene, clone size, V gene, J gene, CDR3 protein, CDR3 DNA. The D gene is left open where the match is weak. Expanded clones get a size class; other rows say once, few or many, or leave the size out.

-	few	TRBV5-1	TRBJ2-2	CASSLEESGTGELFF	TGCGCCAGCAGCTTGGAGGAGAGCGGCACCGGGGAGCTGTTTTTT
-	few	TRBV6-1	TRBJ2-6	CASNPGAAGANVLTF	TGTGCCAGCAATCCCGGGGCAGCTGGGGCCAACGTCCTGACTTTC
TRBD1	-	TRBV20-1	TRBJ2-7	CSAIDPGTGYYEQYF	TGCAGTGCTATTGACCCCGGGACAGGGTACTACGAGCAGTACTTC
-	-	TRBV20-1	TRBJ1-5	CSASRADNQPQHF	TGCAGTGCTAGTAGGGCGGACAATCAGCCCCAGCATTTT
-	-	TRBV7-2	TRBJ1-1	CASRAQVNTEAFF	TGTGCCAGCAGAGCGCAGGTGAACACTGAAGCTTTCTTT
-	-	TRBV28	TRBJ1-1	CASRHPVSTEAFF	TGTGCCAGCAGGCACCCGGTAAGCACTGAAGCTTTCTTT
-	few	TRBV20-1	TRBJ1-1	CSVNAGIHTEAFF	TGCAGTGTTAACGCCGGGATTCACACTGAAGCTTTCTTT
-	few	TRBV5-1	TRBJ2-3	CASSLEGSRGTTDTQYF	TGCGCCAGCAGCTTGGAAGGGTCTCGGGGGACGACAGATACGCAGTATTTT
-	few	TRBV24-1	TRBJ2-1	CATSGLTAEEGWGFGEQFF	TGTGCCACCAGTGGGTTGACTGCCGAGGAAGGTTGGGGTTTCGGTGAGCAGTTCTTC
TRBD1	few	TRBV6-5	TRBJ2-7	CATSQGAYEQYF	TGTGCCACCTCACAGGGGGCTTACGAGCAGTACTTC
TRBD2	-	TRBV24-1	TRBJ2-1	CATRGDSSYNEQFF	TGTGCCACCCGGGGGGATAGCTCCTACAATGAGCAGTTCTTC
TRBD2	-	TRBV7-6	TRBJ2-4	CASSLGRLTGRDKNIQYF	TGTGCCAGCAGCTTAGGCCGGCTGACGGGGAGGGACAAAAACATTCAGTACTTC
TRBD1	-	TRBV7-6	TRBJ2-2	CASSSIQGVMAGELFF	TGTGCCAGCAGTTCCATCCAGGGGGTAATGGCCGGGGAGCTGTTTTTT
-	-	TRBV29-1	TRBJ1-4	CSVGQGVNEKLFF	TGCAGCGTTGGGCAGGGCGTAAATGAAAAACTGTTTTTT
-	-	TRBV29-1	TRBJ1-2	CSVVRGADGYTF	TGCAGCGTTGTCAGGGGCGCCGATGGCTACACCTTC
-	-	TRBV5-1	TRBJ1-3	CASKSTNSGNTIYF	TGCGCCAGCAAATCGACAAACTCTGGAAACACCATATATTTT
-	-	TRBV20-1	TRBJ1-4	CSASNVGFVDEKLFF	TGCAGTGCTAGCAATGTGGGGTTCGTAGATGAAAAACTGTTTTTT
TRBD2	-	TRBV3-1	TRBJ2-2	CASSQFAGGTNTGELFF	TGTGCCAGCAGCCAATTCGCGGGAGGGACTAACACCGGGGAGCTGTTTTTT
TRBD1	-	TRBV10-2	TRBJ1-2	CASSELRTGVYGYTF	TGCGCCAGCAGTGAACTGCGGACAGGGGTTTATGGCTACACCTTC
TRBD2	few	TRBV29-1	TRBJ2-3	CSVKRASGSTDTQYF	TGCAGCGTTAAAAGGGCTAGCGGGAGCACAGATACGCAGTATTTT
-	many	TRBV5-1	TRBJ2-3	CASRPRARDSTDTQYF	TGCGCCAGCAGACCAAGGGCCCGGGATAGCACAGATACGCAGTATTTT
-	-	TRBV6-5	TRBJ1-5	CASSYSRQSNQPQHF	TGTGCCAGCAGTTACTCGAGACAGAGCAATCAGCCCCAGCATTTT
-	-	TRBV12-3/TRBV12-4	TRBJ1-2	CASSLWVGRSYGYTF	TGTGCCAGCAGTTTATGGGTCGGCAGATCATATGGCTACACCTTC
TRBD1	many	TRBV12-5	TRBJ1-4	CASGLFNLGTGFGEKLFF	TGTGCTAGTGGTTTGTTCAACCTCGGGACAGGGTTCGGGGAAAAACTGTTTTTT
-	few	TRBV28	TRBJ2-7	CASVPWGTTAPYEQYF	TGTGCCAGCGTCCCGTGGGGGACCACTGCCCCCTACGAGCAGTACTTC
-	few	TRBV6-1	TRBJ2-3	CATLKRHPSTDTQYF	TGTGCCACCCTCAAAAGACATCCTAGCACAGATACGCAGTATTTT